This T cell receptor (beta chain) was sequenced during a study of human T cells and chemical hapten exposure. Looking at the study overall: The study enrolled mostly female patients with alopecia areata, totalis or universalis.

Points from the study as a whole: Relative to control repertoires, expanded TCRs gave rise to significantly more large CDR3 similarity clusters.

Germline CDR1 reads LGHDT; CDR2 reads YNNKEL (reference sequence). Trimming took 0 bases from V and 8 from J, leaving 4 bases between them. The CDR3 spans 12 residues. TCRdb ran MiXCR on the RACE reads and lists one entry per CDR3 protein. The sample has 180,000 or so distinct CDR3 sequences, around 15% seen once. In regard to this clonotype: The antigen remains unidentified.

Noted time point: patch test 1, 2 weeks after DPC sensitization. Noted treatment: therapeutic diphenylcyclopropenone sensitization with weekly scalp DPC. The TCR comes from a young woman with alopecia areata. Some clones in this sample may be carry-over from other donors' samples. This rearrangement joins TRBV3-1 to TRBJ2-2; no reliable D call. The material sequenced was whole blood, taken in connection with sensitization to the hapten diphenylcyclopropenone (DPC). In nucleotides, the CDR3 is TGTGCCAGCAGCCAAGATCGGGGGGAGCTGTTTTTT. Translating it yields CASSQDRGELFF.